The T cell receptor beta chain under discussion was sequenced for a study of T cells after yellow fever vaccination. Study-wide background: Separation of EM, EMRA, CM and Tscm memory subsets by sorting relied on CD3, CD45RA, CCR7 and CD95.

Study findings and constraints: Peaking faster, on day 5 versus 15, the secondary response was nonetheless weaker. A minor fraction of clonotypes spanned both CD4 and CD8 compartments.

The ends lost 8 bases at V and 10 bases at J; junction bases unmatched: 10. The germline V gene has CDR1 MNHEY and CDR2 SVGAGI. CDR3 length: 14 residues. This clonotype was seen at least ten times. MiXCR, run by TCRdb on the 5' RACE reads, gives a single entry per CDR3 protein. The sample has some 27,000 distinct CDR3 sequences; 6.3% are singletons. The receptor was isolated from a man aged 30 to 45 who received the YFV17D yellow fever vaccine. The chain joins TRBV6-5 to TRBJ1-6; 8 nucleotides align to TRBD1. This specimen consisted of PBMCs, either bulk or a sorted T-cell subset (CD4+, CD8+, memory, or dextramer-sorted; not recorded which), obtained on the day of the yellow fever booster vaccination. CDR3 coding DNA: TGTGCCAGCGGTAGACAACAGGGGGTATCACCCCTCCACTTT. Protein: CASGRQQGVSPLHF.